These 5 T cell receptor beta chains came from one sample sequenced in a study of blood T cell repertoires in COVID-19. Assay: immunoSEQ multiplex PCR; the TCRdb copy retains only in-frame clones and omits some. The sample lists about 220,000 clones, around four fifths seen once, with about 4.8% in the top ten. The source material was peripheral blood. These receptors were collected from a woman in her seventies with acute or convalescent COVID-19.

The J gene is TRBJ2-3, the V gene TRBV7-9; D is ambiguous. With 1 base removed from V and 2 bases from J, the gap between germline ends came to 10 bases. CDR3 size: 15 residues. Germline lookup yields CDR1 SEHNR and CDR2 FQNEAQ (reference sequence). The CDR3 DNA is TGTGCCAGCAGCTTAGTTGGCACACCCACAGATACGCAGTATTTT. Amino acid sequence: CASSLVGTPTDTQYF.

The CDR3 DNA reads TGTGCCAGCAGTGCACTAGCGGGGGCAACCTTGAACTACGAGCAGTACTTC. This sequence encodes CASSALAGATLNYEQYF. The genes are TRBV28 and TRBJ2-7; 11 nucleotides line up with TRBD2. CDR3 length: 17 residues. The germline gives CDR1 MDHEN, CDR2 SYDVKM. Trimming removed 5 bases from V and 3 bases from J; junction bases left unmatched: 12. Full variable domain (outside the CDR3, taken from reference TRBV28 and TRBJ2-7): DVKVTQSSRYLVKRTGEKVFLECVQDMDHENMFWYRQDPGLGLRLIYFSYDVKMKEKGDIPEGYSVSREKKERFSLILESASTNQTSMYLCASSALAGATLNYEQYFGPGTRLTVT.

The gene calls are TRBV5-5 and TRBJ1-2, with a weak D call TRBD1 (6 bases). The germline gives CDR1 SGHKS, CDR2 YYEKEE (reference sequence). The CDR3 contains 13 residues. V was pared by 4 bases and J by 6 bases, with 13 bases between. The CDR3 here is CASSRTVGNGYTF. The CDR3 coding sequence is TGTGCCAGCAGCCGGACAGTAGGGAATGGCTACACCTTC.

The V gene is TRBV4-2, the J gene TRBJ2-7; D uncertain. This CDR3 has 14 amino acids. Germline V gene sequence: CDR1 LGHNA, CDR2 YNFKEQ. The germline V and J ends were trimmed by 1 base and 0 bases, with 7 bases remaining between them. CDR3 in DNA: TGTGCCAGCAGCCAAGCGAGCAACTCCTACGAGCAGTACTTC. Protein product: CASSQASNSYEQYF.

This clone appeared once. The chain has TRBV6-5 and TRBJ1-1, with a possible D match to TRBD1 (6 bases). The CDR3 has 12 residues. Per germline, CDR1 MNHEY and CDR2 SVGAGI. Trimming cost V 4 bases and J 8 bases, with 11 bases left between them. This CDR3 reads CASSSPTGEAFF. The CDR3 DNA is TGTGCCAGCAGTTCCCCGACAGGAGAAGCTTTCTTT.